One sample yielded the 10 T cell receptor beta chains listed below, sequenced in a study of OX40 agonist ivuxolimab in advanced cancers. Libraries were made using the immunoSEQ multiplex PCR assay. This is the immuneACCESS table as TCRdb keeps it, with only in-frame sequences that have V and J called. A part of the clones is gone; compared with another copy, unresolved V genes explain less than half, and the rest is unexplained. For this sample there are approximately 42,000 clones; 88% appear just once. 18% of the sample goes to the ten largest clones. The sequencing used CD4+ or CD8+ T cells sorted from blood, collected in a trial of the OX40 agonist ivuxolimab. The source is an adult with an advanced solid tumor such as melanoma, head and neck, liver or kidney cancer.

The CDR3 sequence is CASSPNRATNEKLFF. The CDR3 bases are TGTGCCAGCAGCCCAAACAGAGCGACTAATGAAAAACTGTTTTTT. This chain links TRBV7-6 with TRBJ1-4; D uncertain. Trimming removed 5 bases from V and 2 bases from J, with 12 bases in between. Germline V gene data show CDR1 as SGHVS and CDR2 as FNYEAQ. This CDR3 comprises 15 residues.

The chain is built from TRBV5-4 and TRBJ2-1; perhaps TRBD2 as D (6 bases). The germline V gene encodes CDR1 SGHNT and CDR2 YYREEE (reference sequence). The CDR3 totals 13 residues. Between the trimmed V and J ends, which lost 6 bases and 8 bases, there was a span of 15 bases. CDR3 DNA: TGTGCCAGCACCGACACGGGGGTACATGAGCAGTTCTTC. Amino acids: CASTDTGVHEQFF.

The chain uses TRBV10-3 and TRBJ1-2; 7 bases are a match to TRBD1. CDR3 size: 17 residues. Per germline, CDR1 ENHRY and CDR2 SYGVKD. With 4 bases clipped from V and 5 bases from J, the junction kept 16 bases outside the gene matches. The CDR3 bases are TGTGCCATCAGTGTGGCGTTAAGGGACAGTGACGCGTATGGCTACACCTTC. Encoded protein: CAISVALRDSDAYGYTF.

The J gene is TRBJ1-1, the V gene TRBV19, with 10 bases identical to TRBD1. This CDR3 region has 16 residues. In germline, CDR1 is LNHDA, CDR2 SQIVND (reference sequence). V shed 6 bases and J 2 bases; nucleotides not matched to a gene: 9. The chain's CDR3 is CASRLRDRGQNTEAFF. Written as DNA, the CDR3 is TGTGCCAGTAGACTGAGGGACAGGGGACAAAACACTGAAGCTTTCTTT.

For the CDR3, the DNA is TGTGCCAGCAGCTTCGGGTCGGAGAGCTCCTACGAGCAGTACTTC. Residues: CASSFGSESSYEQYF. The chain uses TRBV5-6 and TRBJ2-7; no reliable D call. Germline lookup yields CDR1 SGHDT and CDR2 YYEEEE. The CDR3 covers 15 residues. V was clipped by 2 bases and J by 0 bases, with 12 bases between them.

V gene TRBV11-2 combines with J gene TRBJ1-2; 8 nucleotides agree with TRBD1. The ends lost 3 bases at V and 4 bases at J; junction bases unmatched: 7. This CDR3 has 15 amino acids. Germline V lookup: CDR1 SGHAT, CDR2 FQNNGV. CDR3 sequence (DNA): TGTGCCAGCAGCTTCATGGACAGGGACCTCTATGGCTACACCTTC. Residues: CASSFMDRDLYGYTF.

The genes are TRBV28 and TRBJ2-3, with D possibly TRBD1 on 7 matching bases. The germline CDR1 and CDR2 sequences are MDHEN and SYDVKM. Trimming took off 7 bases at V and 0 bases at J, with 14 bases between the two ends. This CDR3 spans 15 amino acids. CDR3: CASTSTGTSTDTQYF. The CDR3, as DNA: TGTGCCAGCACCTCGACAGGGACTAGCACAGATACGCAGTATTTT.

The CDR3 coding sequence is TGTGCCAGCAGCGGGAACGGGGTTCTAGGCTCTGGGGCCAACGTCCTGACTTTC. Its translation: CASSGNGVLGSGANVLTF. This chain links TRBV9 with TRBJ2-6; TRBD2 might be the D (5 bases). This CDR3 has 18 residues. In germline, CDR1 is SGDLS, CDR2 YYNGEE. V was clipped by 3 bases and J by 0 bases, with 16 bases between them.

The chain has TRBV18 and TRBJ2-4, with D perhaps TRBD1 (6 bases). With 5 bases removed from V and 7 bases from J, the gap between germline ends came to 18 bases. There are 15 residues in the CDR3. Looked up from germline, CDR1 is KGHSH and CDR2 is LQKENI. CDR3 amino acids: CASSEGAGAANIQYF. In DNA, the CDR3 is TGTGCCAGCTCAGAAGGGGCAGGGGCTGCGAACATTCAGTACTTC. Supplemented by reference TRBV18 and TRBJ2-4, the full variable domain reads NAGVMQNPRHLVRRRGQEARLRCSPMKGHSHVYWYRQLPEEGLKFMVYLQKENIIDESGMPKERFSAEFPKEGPSILRIQQVVRGDSAAYFCASSEGAGAANIQYFGAGTRLSVL.

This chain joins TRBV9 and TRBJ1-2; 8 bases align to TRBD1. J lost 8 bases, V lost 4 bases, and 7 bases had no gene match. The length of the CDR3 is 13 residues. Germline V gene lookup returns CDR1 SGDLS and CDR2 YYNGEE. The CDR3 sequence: CASSLRQGHGYTF. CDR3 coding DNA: TGTGCCAGCAGCTTAAGACAGGGGCACGGCTACACCTTC.